This T cell receptor (beta chain) was observed in a study of tissue T cells after allogeneic stem cell transplantation. This CDR3 region has 14 residues. Trimming took off 2 bases at V and 0 bases at J, with 6 bases between the two ends. Germline CDR1 reads KGHPV; CDR2 reads FQNQEV (reference sequence). The data were produced by immunoSEQ multiplex PCR, yet TCRdb's version contains in-frame clones alone and is incomplete. Of 8,800 or so clones listed, approximately 48% are singletons. Stated time point: mouse harvest day 7 after allogeneic transplant. Mouse grafts combined 10^7 T-cell-depleted bone marrow cells with 10^6 splenic CD5+ T cells. Remarks on this clone: The gene names given are mouse names. Coverage ceases 1 residue before the CDR3 finishes, and the germline J gene fills in the end.

The receptor was isolated from a female BALB/c mouse given C57BL/6 T cells with graft-versus-host disease after an allogeneic hematopoietic cell transplant. Sequenced sample: gut tissue. V and J are TRBV26 and TRBJ2-4, with D possibly TRBD1 on 5 matching bases. CDR3 in amino acids: CASSLRTSQNTLYF. The part of the CDR3 DNA that was read is TGTGCCAGCAGTCTGCGGACAAGTCAAAACACCTTGTAC.